This T cell receptor (beta chain) was profiled in a study of human T cells and chemical hapten exposure. MiXCR was run by TCRdb on the RACE reads, yielding one entry per CDR3 protein. Found here are fewer than 300,000 distinct CDR3 sequences, about 7.7% of them singletons; the top ten hold roughly 1.2%. Time point meaning: pre-sensitization, week 0. The treatment here: therapeutic diphenylcyclopropenone sensitization with weekly scalp DPC. In this sample, this clonotype turned up many times. The antigen is undetermined. Whole-study results and caveats: TCRs above 1 in 1000 frequency stayed constant with DPC sensitization.

CDR3 length: 11 residues. The TCR comes from a man between 18 and 29 years old with alopecia areata. Some clones in this sample may be carry-over from other donors' samples. This rearrangement joins TRBV3-2 to TRBJ2-7. TRBV3-2 is classified as a pseudogene. The sequencing used whole blood, collected in connection with sensitization to the hapten diphenylcyclopropenone (DPC). CDR3 coding DNA: TGTGCCAGCAGCCTTACCTACGAGCAGTACGTC. Its translation: CASSLTYEQYV.